This T cell receptor (beta chain) was identified in a study of cytomegalovirus exposure and HLA in healthy donors. The overall study: Among the 300 to 500 genotyped donors, 65% to 90% were placed in the Caucasian-associated ancestry cluster. Study-wide findings and caveats: Researchers had no immune exposure information except CMV serostatus available. Versus the roughly 700-donor mean, an Asian-associated ancestry cluster reportedly showed fewer N-insertions in a later analysis. Later, an analysis showed that TCR beta chains associated with HLA were more clonally expanded than others that were equally common.

Comments on this clone: Its cognate antigen is unknown. Compared with germline, one end of the junction differs, possibly owing to a read error. Distinct nucleotide sequences in the sample also encode this CDR3.

Vbeta (60) and Jbeta (13) primers were used in the PCR. Sequencing was performed with immunoSEQ multiplex PCR; in TCRdb, only in-frame clones are kept and a portion is missing. The sample records roughly 130,000 clones, 6.5% to 9.5% being singletons. The sequence derives from a man aged 35-49 years in good health and CMV-seronegative. Sequenced sample: PBMCs.

The CDR3 sequence: CASSEGDSSYEQYF. The CDR3 coding sequence is TGTGCCAGCAGTGAGGGGGACAGCTCATACGAGCAGTACTTT. The rearrangement joins TRBV6-1 to TRBJ2-7; 7 nucleotides line up with TRBD1. CDR3 length: 14 residues. Germline-derived CDR1 and CDR2 are MNHNS and SASEGT.